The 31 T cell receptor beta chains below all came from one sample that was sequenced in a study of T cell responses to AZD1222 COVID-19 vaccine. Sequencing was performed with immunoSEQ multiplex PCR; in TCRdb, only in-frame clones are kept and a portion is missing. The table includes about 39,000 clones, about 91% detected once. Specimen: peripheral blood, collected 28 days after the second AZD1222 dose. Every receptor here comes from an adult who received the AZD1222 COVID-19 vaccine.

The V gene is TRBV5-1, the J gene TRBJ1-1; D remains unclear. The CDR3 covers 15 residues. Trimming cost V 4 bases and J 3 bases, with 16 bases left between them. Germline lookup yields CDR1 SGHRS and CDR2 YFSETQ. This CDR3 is CASSPMASGDTEAFF. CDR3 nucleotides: TGCGCCAGCAGCCCAATGGCCTCTGGGGACACTGAAGCTTTCTTT.

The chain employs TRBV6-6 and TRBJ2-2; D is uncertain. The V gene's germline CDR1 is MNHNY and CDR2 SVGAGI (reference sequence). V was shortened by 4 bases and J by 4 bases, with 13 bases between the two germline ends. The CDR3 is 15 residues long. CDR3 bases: TGTGCCAGCAGTTGGACCTGGGATGGCACCGGGGAGCTGTTTTTT. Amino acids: CASSWTWDGTGELFF.

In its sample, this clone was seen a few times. The CDR3 coding sequence is TGCAGCGTTGCTGGGGGCGGGAGCAATCAGCCCCAGCATTTT. This translates into CSVAGGGSNQPQHF. The rearrangement uses TRBV29-1 and TRBJ1-5, with D tentatively TRBD1 (6 bases). The V end lost 4 bases, the J end lost 1 base, and 11 bases lay between the germline ends. This CDR3 spans 14 amino acids. Per germline, CDR1 SQVTM and CDR2 ANQGSEA.

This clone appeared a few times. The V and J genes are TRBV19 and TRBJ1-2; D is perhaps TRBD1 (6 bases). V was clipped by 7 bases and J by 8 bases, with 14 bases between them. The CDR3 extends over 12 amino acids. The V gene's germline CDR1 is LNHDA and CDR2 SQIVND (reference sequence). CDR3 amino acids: CASTPGQLGYTF. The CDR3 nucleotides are TGTGCCAGTACCCCTGGACAGTTAGGCTACACCTTC.

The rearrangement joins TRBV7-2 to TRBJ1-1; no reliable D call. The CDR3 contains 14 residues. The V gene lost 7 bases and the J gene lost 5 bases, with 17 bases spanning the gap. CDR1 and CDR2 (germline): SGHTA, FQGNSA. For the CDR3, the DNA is TGTGCCAGCACCTATGGACTAGCCGGGACTGAAGCTTTCTTT. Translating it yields CASTYGLAGTEAFF.

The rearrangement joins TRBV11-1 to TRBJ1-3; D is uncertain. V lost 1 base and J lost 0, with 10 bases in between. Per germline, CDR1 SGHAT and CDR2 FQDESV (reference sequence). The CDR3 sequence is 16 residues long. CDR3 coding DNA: TGTGCCAGCAGCTTAGGACAAATGAGCTCTGGAAACACCATATATTTT. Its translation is CASSLGQMSSGNTIYF.

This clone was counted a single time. As DNA, the CDR3 is TGTGCCAGCAGATTCTCCGGGACAGGGGCTTACGGGGAGCTGTTTTTT. Translation: CASRFSGTGAYGELFF. The rearrangement joins TRBV5-8 to TRBJ2-2, with TRBD1 matching 10 bases. Germline V lookup: CDR1 SGHTS, CDR2 YDEGEE. The CDR3 is 16 amino acids. V was pared by 5 bases and J by 7 bases, with 11 bases of the junction left unmatched. The whole variable domain, filled in from reference TRBV5-8 and TRBJ2-2, reads EAGVTQSPTHLIKTRGQQATLRCSPISGHTSVYWYQQALGLGLQFLLWYDEGEERNRGNFPPRFSGRQFPNYSSELNVNALELEDSALYLCASRFSGTGAYGELFFGEGSRLTVL.

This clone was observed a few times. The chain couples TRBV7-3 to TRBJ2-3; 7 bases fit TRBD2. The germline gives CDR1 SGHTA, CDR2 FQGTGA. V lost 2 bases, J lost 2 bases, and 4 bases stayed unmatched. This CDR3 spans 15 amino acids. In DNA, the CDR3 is TGTGCCAGCAGCTTAGAAGCGGGGCCCACAGATACGCAGTATTTT. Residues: CASSLEAGPTDTQYF.

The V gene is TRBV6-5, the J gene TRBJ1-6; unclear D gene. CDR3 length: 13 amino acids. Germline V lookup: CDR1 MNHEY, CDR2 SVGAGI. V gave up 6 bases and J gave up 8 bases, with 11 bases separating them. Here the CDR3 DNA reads TGTGCCAGCAGCCCCGACGGCCATTCACCCCTCCACTTT. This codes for CASSPDGHSPLHF.

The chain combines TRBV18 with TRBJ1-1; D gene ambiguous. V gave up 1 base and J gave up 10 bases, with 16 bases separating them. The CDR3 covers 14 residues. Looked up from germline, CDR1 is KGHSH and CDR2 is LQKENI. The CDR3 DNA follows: TGTGCCAGCTCACCACAGACGGACGGAGGGCCAGCTTTCTTT. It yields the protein CASSPQTDGGPAFF.

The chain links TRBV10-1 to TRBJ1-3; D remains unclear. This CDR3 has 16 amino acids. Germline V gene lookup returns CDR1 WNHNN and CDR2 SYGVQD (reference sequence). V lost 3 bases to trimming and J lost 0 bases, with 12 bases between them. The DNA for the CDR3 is TGCGCCAGCAGTGATTTGGCAGGCCTCTCTGGAAACACCATATATTTT. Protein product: CASSDLAGLSGNTIYF.

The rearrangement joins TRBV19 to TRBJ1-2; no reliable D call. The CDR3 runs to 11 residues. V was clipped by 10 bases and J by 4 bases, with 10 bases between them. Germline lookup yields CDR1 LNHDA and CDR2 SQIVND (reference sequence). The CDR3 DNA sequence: TGTGCCACGTCTGCAGGCTATGGCTACACCTTC. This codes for CATSAGYGYTF.

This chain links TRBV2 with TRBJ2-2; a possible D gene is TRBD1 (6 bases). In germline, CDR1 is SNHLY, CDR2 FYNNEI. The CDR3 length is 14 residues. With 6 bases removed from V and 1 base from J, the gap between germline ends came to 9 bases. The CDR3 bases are TGTGCCAGCAGGAAGGACAGGAACACCGGGGAGCTGTTTTTT. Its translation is CASRKDRNTGELFF.

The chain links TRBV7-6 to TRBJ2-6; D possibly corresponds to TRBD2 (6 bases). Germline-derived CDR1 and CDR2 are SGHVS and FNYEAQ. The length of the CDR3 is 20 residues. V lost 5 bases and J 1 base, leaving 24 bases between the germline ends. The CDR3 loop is CASSPNAAGGKASGANVLTF. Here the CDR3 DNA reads TGTGCCAGCAGCCCAAATGCCGCCGGGGGTAAGGCGTCTGGGGCCAACGTCCTGACTTTC. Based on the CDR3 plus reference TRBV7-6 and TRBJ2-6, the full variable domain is GAGVSQSPRYKVTKRGQDVALRCDPISGHVSLYWYRQALGQGPEFLTYFNYEAQQDKSGLPNDRFSAERPEGSISTLTIQRTEQRDSAMYRCASSPNAAGGKASGANVLTFGAGSRLTVL.

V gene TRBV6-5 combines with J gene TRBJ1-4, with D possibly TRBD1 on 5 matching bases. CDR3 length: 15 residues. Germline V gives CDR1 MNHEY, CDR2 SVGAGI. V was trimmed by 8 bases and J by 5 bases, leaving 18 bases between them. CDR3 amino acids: CASRWVGDGNEKLFF. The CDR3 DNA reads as TGTGCCAGCCGCTGGGTGGGGGACGGGAATGAAAAACTGTTTTTT.

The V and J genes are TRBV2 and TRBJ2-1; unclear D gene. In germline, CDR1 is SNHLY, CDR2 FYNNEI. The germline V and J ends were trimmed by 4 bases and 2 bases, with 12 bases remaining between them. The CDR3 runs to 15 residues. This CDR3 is CASSGAKRTYNEQFF. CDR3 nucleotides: TGTGCCAGCAGTGGGGCCAAACGCACCTACAATGAGCAGTTCTTC.

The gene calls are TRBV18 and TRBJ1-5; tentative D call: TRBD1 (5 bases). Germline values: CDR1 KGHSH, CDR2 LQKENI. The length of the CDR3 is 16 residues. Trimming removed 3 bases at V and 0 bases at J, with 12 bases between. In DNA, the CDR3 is TGTGCCAGCTCACCCAGTTGGGGGGGTAGCAATCAGCCCCAGCATTTT. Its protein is CASSPSWGGSNQPQHF.

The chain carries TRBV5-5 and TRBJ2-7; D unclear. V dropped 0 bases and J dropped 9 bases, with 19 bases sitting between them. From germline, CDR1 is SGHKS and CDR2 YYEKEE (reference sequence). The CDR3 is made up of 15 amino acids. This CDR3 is CASSLAATTPFLQYF. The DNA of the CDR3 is TGTGCCAGCAGCTTGGCCGCGACAACCCCCTTCTTGCAGTACTTC.

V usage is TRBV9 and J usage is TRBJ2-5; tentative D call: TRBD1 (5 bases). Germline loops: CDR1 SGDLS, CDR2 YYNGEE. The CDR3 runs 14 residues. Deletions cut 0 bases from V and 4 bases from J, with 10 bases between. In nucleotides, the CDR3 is TGTGCCAGCAGCGTAGAGGCTAGGGGAGAGACCCAGTACTTC. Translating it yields CASSVEARGETQYF. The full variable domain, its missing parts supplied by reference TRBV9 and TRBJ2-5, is DSGVTQTPKHLITATGQRVTLRCSPRSGDLSVYWYQQSLDQGLQFLIQYYNGEERAKGNILERFSAQQFPDLHSELNLSSLELGDSALYFCASSVEARGETQYFGPGTRLLVL.

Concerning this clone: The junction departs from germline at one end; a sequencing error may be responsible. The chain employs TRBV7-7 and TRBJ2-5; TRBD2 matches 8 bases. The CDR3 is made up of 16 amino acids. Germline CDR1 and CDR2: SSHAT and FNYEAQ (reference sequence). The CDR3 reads CASSLGRGGFQETQYF. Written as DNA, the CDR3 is TGTGCTAGCAGCCTCGGCCGGGGGGGGTTCCAAGAGACCCAGTACTTC.

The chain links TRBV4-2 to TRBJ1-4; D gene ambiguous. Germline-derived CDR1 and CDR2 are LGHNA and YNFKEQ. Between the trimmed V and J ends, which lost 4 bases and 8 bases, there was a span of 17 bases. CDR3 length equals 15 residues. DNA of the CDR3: TGTGCCAGCAGCCGTCGGTCGAGCGCGGAGGAAAAACTGTTTTTT. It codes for CASSRRSSAEEKLFF.

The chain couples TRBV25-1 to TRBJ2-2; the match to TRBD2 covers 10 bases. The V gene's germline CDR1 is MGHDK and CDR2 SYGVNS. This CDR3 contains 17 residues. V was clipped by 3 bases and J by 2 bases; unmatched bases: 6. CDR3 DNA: TGTGCCAGCAGTGACCCCACTAGCGGGACCAACACCGGGGAGCTGTTTTTT. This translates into CASSDPTSGTNTGELFF. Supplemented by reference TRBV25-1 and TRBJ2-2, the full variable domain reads EADIYQTPRYLVIGTGKKITLECSQTMGHDKMYWYQQDPGMELHLIHYSYGVNSTEKGDLSSESTVSRIRTEHFPLTLESARPSHTSQYLCASSDPTSGTNTGELFFGEGSRLTVL.

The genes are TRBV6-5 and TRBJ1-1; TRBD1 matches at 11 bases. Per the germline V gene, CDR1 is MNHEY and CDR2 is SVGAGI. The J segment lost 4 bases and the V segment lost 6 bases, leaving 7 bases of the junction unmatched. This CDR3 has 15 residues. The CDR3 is CASRPWTGGGTEAFF. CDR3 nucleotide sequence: TGTGCCAGCAGACCCTGGACAGGGGGCGGCACTGAAGCTTTCTTT.

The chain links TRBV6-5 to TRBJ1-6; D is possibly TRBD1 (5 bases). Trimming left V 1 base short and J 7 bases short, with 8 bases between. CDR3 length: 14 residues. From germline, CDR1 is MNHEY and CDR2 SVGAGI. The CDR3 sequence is CASSYLGGNSPLHF. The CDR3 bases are TGTGCCAGCAGTTACTTGGGGGGGAATTCACCCCTCCACTTT.

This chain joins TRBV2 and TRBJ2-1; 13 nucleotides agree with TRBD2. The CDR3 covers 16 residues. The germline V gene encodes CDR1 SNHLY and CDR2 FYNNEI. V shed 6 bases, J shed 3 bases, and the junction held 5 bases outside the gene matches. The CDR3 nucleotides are TGTGCCAGCAGGGCGACTAGCGGGGGGCTCTACAATGAGCAGTTCTTC. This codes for CASRATSGGLYNEQFF. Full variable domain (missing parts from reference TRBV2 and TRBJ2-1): EPEVTQTPSHQVTQMGQEVILRCVPISNHLYFYWYRQILGQKVEFLVSFYNNEISEKSEIFDDQFSVERPDGSNFTLKIRSTKLEDSAMYFCASRATSGGLYNEQFFGPGTRLTVL.

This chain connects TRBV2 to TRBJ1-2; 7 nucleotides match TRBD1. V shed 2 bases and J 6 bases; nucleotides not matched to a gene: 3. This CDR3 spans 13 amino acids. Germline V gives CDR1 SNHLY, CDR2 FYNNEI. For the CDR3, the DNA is TGTGCCAGCAGTGAACCAAGGGGGCATGGCTACACCTTC. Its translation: CASSEPRGHGYTF.

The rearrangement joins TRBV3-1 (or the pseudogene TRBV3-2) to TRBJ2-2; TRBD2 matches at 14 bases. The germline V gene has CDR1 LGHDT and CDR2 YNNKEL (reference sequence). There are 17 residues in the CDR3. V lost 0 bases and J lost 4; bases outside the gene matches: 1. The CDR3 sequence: CASSQEGLAGVTGELFF. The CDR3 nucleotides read TGTGCCAGCAGCCAAGAGGGACTAGCGGGAGTCACCGGGGAGCTGTTTTTT.

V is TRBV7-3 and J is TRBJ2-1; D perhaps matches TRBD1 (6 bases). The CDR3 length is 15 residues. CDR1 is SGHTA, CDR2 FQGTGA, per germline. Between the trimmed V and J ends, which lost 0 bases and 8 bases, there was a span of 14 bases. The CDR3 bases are TGTGCCAGCAGCTTAACGCCCAGGGGATCGGATGAGCAGTTCTTC. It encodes CASSLTPRGSDEQFF.

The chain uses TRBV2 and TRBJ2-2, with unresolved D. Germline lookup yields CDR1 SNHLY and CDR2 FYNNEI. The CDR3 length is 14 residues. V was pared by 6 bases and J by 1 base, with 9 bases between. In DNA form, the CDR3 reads TGTGCCAGCAGCAAAAGCTGGAACACCGGGGAGCTGTTTTTT. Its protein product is CASSKSWNTGELFF.

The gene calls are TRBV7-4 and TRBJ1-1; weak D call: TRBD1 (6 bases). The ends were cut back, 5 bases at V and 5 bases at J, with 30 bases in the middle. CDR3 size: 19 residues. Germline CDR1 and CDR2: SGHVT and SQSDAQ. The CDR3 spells CASSPPHRAAGPRRTEAFF. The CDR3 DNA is TGTGCCAGCAGCCCCCCCCACAGGGCGGCGGGACCTCGTCGGACTGAAGCTTTCTTT.

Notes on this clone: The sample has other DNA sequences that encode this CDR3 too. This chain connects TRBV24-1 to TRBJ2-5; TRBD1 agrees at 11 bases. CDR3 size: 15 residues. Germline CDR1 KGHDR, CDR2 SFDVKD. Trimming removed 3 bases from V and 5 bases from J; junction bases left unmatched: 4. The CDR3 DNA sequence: TGTGCCACCAGTGATCCCCGGACAGGGGGCGAGACCCAGTACTTC. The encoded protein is CATSDPRTGGETQYF.